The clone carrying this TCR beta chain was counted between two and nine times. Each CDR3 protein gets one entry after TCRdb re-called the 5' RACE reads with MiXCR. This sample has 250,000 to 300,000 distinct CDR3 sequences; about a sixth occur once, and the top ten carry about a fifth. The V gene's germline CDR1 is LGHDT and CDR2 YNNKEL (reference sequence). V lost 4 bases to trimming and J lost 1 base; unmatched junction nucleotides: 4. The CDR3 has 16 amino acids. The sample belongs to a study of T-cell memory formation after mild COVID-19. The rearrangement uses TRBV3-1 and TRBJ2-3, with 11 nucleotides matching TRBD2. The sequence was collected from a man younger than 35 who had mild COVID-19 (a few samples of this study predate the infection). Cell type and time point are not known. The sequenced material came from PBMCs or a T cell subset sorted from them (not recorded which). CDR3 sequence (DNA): TGTGCCAGCAGCCGGCGGACTAGCGGGCGCACAGATACGCAGTATTTT. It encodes CASSRRTSGRTDTQYF.